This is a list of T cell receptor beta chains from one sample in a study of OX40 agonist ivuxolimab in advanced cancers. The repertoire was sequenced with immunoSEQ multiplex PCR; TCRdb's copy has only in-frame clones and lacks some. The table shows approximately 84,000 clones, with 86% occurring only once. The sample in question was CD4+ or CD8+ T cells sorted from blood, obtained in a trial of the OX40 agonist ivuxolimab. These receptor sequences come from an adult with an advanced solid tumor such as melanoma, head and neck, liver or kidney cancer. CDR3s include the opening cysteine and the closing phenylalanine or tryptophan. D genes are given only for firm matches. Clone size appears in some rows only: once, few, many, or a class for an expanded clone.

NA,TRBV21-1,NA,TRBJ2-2,TGTGCCAGCAAGGTAGACCGGGGACTAGACAGAAAGGTCACCGGGGAGCTGTTTTTT,CASKVDRGLDRKVTGELFF
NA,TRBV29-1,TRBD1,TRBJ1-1,TGCAGCGTTGAAGTCGGCAGGGGGCGTGAAGCTTTCTTT,CSVEVGRGREAFF
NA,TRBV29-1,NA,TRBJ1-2,TGCAGCGTTGAGAAGGGGGGGGGCTATGGCTACACCTTC,CSVEKGGGYGYTF
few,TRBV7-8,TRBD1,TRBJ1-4,TGTGCCAGCAGCTTAGGAGCCTTCGGGACAGGGGGCAGGACTAATGAAAAACTGTTTTTT,CASSLGAFGTGGRTNEKLFF
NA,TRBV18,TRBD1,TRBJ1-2,TGTGCCAGCTCCTCTGACAGGGCGGAAGGCTACACCTTC,CASSSDRAEGYTF
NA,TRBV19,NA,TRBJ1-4,TGTGCCAGTAGTGTCTCAGGGGCGGGGGGCGAAAAACTGTTTTTT,CASSVSGAGGEKLFF
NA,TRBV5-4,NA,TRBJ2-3,TGTGCCAGCAGCTTAAGGGCGGGAGATACGCAGTATTTT,CASSLRAGDTQYF
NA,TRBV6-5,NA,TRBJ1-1,TGTGCCAGCAGTTACCCCGGGCGCTCTCCGGCTGAAGCTTTCTTT,CASSYPGRSPAEAFF
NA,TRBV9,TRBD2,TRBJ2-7,TGTGCCAGCAGCGTAGGTGGAGGGGAGGGCGAGCAGTACTTC,CASSVGGGEGEQYF
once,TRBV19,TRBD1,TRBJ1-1,TGTGCCAGTATTGGGACAGCGAACACTGAAGCTTTCTTT,CASIGTANTEAFF
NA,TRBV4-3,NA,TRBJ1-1,TGCGCCAGCAGCCAAGAGAGGAGGGTCACTGAAGCTTTCTTT,CASSQERRVTEAFF
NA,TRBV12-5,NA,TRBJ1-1,TGTGCTAGTGGTCACTCGGGGGGCGGCACTGAAGCTTTCTTT,CASGHSGGGTEAFF
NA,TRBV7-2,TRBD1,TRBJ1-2,TGTGCCAGCAGCGGAAGGACAGGGACTAACTATGGCTACACCTTC,CASSGRTGTNYGYTF
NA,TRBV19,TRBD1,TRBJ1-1,TGTGCCAGTAGTATAGTGGGGACAGGGTACACTGAAGCTTTCTTT,CASSIVGTGYTEAFF